This T cell receptor (beta chain) appears in the sequencing data of a study of cytomegalovirus exposure and HLA in healthy donors. V gave up 8 bases and J gave up 0 bases; unmatched junction bases: 4. The CDR3 sequence is 13 residues long. CDR1 is SNHLY, CDR2 FYNNEI, per germline. Points from the study as a whole: Later analysis identified a missense DCLRE1C variant that was linked to TCR beta V- and J-gene trimming.

For this clone: As yet, its antigen is unknown.

60 Vbeta and 13 Jbeta primers were used in PCR. TCRdb keeps only in-frame clones here, not all; method: immunoSEQ multiplex PCR. The sample yields approximately 140,000 clones, roughly three quarters seen once. Sequences were obtained from PBMCs. The chain links TRBV2 to TRBJ2-7; 7 nucleotides line up with TRBD1. This sequence was found in a woman aged 40 to 55 in good health and CMV-seronegative. CDR3 loop: CASLGTVSYEQYF. DNA for the CDR3: TGTGCCAGCCTAGGGACAGTCTCCTACGAGCAGTACTTC.